Listed below are T cell receptor beta chains from one sample, sequenced in a study of blood T cell repertoires in COVID-19. This table comes from immunoSEQ multiplex PCR, and its TCRdb copy is limited to in-frame clones, with some not included. The table includes about 180,000 clones, roughly 80% detected once. Sequences were obtained from PBMCs or T cells enriched from blood (not recorded which). Receptors originate from a man between 60 and 70 years old who had been exposed to COVID-19. The CDR3 runs from the conserved cysteine through the conserved F or W. D genes are given only for firm matches. Clone size is given for some rows only: seen once, a few or many times, or a class if the clone is expanded.

j_call d_call v_call clone_size cdr3_nt cdr3_aa
TRBJ1-2 . TRBV5-4 . TGTGCCAGCAGCTTGGGGCAGGATGGCTACACCTTC CASSLGQDGYTF
TRBJ1-6 TRBD1 TRBV28 once TGTGCCAGCAGTAGAGACAGGGGGTATAATTCACCCCTCCACTTT CASSRDRGYNSPLHF
TRBJ1-1 . TRBV5-4 . TGTGCCAGCAGCTTGGGCGCGGTGGGCACTGAAGCTTTCTTT CASSLGAVGTEAFF
TRBJ1-2 TRBD1 TRBV29-1 . TGCAGCGTTGTCCAGGGGGACTATGGCTACACCTTC CSVVQGDYGYTF
TRBJ2-3 TRBD2 TRBV15 few TGTGCCACCAGCAGGGGGACTAGCGGGAGGGGGGCGCCGACAGATACGCAGTATTTT CATSRGTSGRGAPTDTQYF
TRBJ1-6 TRBD1 TRBV6-5 once TGTGCCAGCAGCCCAGGGACAGGCCTGAATTCACCCCTCCACTTT CASSPGTGLNSPLHF
TRBJ2-1 TRBD2 TRBV5-4 . TGTGCCAGCAGCTTCCCGGGACTAGCGGGAGTGAATGAGCAGTTCTTC CASSFPGLAGVNEQFF
TRBJ1-1 TRBD1 TRBV6-5 once TGTGCCAGCAGTTACTCAGGGGGCTTCGGCACTGAAGCTTTCTTT CASSYSGGFGTEAFF
TRBJ1-5 TRBD1 TRBV3-1/TRBV3-2 . TGTGCCAGCAGCCAAGGGGAACAGGGGCCGTCGCCCCAGCATTTT CASSQGEQGPSPQHF
TRBJ1-5 TRBD1 TRBV28 . TGTGCCAGCAGGCGATTGACAGGGGGTGGTCAGCCCCAGCATTTT CASRRLTGGGQPQHF
TRBJ2-7 TRBD2 TRBV24-1 few TGTGCCACCAGTCTTGAAGGACTAGCGGGATACGAGCAGTACTTC CATSLEGLAGYEQYF
TRBJ2-7 TRBD1 TRBV5-1 . TGCGCCAGCAGCCAAACAGGGGGGCGGATCTACGAGCAGTACTTC CASSQTGGRIYEQYF
TRBJ1-1 . TRBV3-1/TRBV3-2 . TGTGCCAGCAGTCAAGTGCACATGAACACTGAAGCTTTCTTT CASSQVHMNTEAFF
TRBJ2-5 . TRBV5-8 . TGTGCCAGCAGCTTGTTGCCCCAGTACCAAGAGACCCAGTACTTC CASSLLPQYQETQYF
TRBJ2-3 TRBD2 TRBV7-2 . TGTGCCAGCAGCTCCGGACTAGTTAGCACAGATACGCAGTATTTT CASSSGLVSTDTQYF
TRBJ2-7 . TRBV27 . TGTGCCAGCAGTTCGGGGGGCGCCTACGAGCAGTACTTC CASSSGGAYEQYF
TRBJ2-2 TRBD2 TRBV5-1 . TGCGCCAGCAGCTTGGCCCCGGGGGGCACCGGGGAGCTGTTTTTT CASSLAPGGTGELFF
TRBJ1-3 . TRBV6-5 once TGTGCCAGCAGACAGGGAAGTGCTGTTGGAAACACCATATATTTT CASRQGSAVGNTIYF
TRBJ2-1 . TRBV28 . TGTGCCAGCAGTTTATTTGGACAGTTAATAAATGAGCAGTTCTTC CASSLFGQLINEQFF
TRBJ1-1 . TRBV30 . TGTGCCTGGAGTGCTGGGGAGGGCTGGGGGGCTTTCTTT CAWSAGEGWGAFF
TRBJ1-1 TRBD1 TRBV5-1 . TGCGCCAGCAGCCCGAAAGAGACAGGGGTGAACACTGAAGCTTTCTTT CASSPKETGVNTEAFF
TRBJ1-6 . TRBV6-5 . TGTGCCAGCACCAACAGGGTGTATAATTCACCCCTCCACTTT CASTNRVYNSPLHF
TRBJ2-7 . TRBV7-9 few TGTGCCAGCAGTCGTGAGTCTGCGCGGTCCTACGAGCAGTACTTC CASSRESARSYEQYF
TRBJ1-2 TRBD1 TRBV19 few TGTGCCAGTAGTATGAGGCAGGGGGCGAAGGGGTATGGCTACACCTTC CASSMRQGAKGYGYTF
TRBJ1-2 TRBD1 TRBV6-4 . TGTGCCAGCAGCCCTAATGCCGGGACAGGCTATGGCTACACCTTC CASSPNAGTGYGYTF
TRBJ2-1 TRBD2 TRBV19 . TGTGCCAGTAGTCGGAGGTCTAGCGGGGCGAACTACAATGAGCAGTTCTTC CASSRRSSGANYNEQFF
TRBJ2-1 . TRBV4-1 few TGCGCCAGCAGCCAAGATGTTTGGAGGGAGCAGTTCTTC CASSQDVWREQFF
TRBJ2-1 . TRBV23-1 few TGCGCCAGCAGTTCCTCGCGGGGCCCCTACAATGAGCAGTTCTTC CASSSSRGPYNEQFF